The source of this TCR beta chain is a study of blood T cell repertoires in COVID-19. V was shortened by 3 bases and J by 1 base, with 3 bases between the two germline ends. Germline values: CDR1 DFQATT, CDR2 SNEGSKA (reference sequence). This CDR3 spans 11 amino acids. The repertoire was sequenced with immunoSEQ multiplex PCR; TCRdb's copy has only in-frame clones and lacks some. This table has 100,000 or so clones, 85% appearing once. This receptor was taken from a man aged 45-65 years with acute or convalescent COVID-19. Source material: peripheral blood. J is TRBJ1-2 and V is TRBV20-1; no definite D call. CDR3 DNA sequence: TGCAGTGCTAGTTATAACTATGGCTACACCTTC. It encodes CSASYNYGYTF.